This T cell receptor beta chain was identified in a study of T cell responses to AZD1222 COVID-19 vaccine. Deletions cut 6 bases from V and 6 bases from J, with 20 bases between. The germline V gene has CDR1 MDHEN and CDR2 SYDVKM. There are 16 residues in the CDR3. Points on this clone: Antigen unknown.

Notes on the study in general: Elevations in Spike-specific TCR breadth and depth followed administration of two AZD1222 doses. Every sample of the repertoires postdated the peak T cell response.

Clones were read by immunoSEQ multiplex PCR, and TCRdb kept only the in-frame ones, dropping some. The repertoire consists of approximately 140,000 clones, with about 90% occurring once and the leading ten covering about 3%. This rearrangement joins TRBV28 to TRBJ2-2, with D maybe TRBD2 (5 bases). The sequence derives from an adult in good health. Sequenced here: peripheral blood, sampled on day 0 of MenACWY control vaccination. CDR3 sequence (DNA): TGTGCCAGCAGCTGGGGAGACCTCAGGCTCTCCGGGGAGCTGTTTTTT. It specifies CASSWGDLRLSGELFF. The variable domain in full, with the rest retrieved from reference TRBV28 and TRBJ2-2, is DVKVTQSSRYLVKRTGEKVFLECVQDMDHENMFWYRQDPGLGLRLIYFSYDVKMKEKGDIPEGYSVSREKKERFSLILESASTNQTSMYLCASSWGDLRLSGELFFGEGSRLTVL.